A single T cell receptor (beta chain) is shown here with its context. As for time point: cycle 4 day 1 (C4D1), after 6 weeks of nivolumab. Following autologous stem cell transplantation, relapse occurred in every patient, and exposure to brentuximab vedotin varied. Out of thawed PBMCs, magnetic negative selection purified CD4+ T cells. Complete response, partial response or progressive disease constituted the best response categories observed. This entry comes from a study of PD-1 blockade in classical Hodgkin lymphoma. The CDR3 is 16 residues long. Trimming removed 0 bases from V and 0 bases from J, with 11 bases in between. Germline lookup yields CDR1 SGDLS and CDR2 YYNGEE. Produced via immunoSEQ multiplex PCR; TCRdb's table is partial and in-frame only. Of tens of thousands of clones detected, roughly four fifths appear once; the ten largest clones hold approximately 0.52%.

The receptor's source is a human donor with classical Hodgkin lymphoma. This specimen was CD4+ T cells from blood, taken before the fourth cycle of nivolumab. V is TRBV9 and J is TRBJ2-3; D is undetermined. The CDR3 here is CASSVGLERSTDTQYF. The CDR3 nucleotides are TGTGCCAGCAGCGTAGGGCTAGAACGTAGCACAGATACGCAGTATTTT.